These 8 T cell receptor beta chains were all obtained from the same sample, sequenced in a study of early T cells in non-severe SARS-CoV-2 infection. Using its own MiXCR run on the 5' RACE reads, TCRdb lists one record per CDR3 protein. The sample lists just under 60,000 distinct CDR3 sequences, just under 9% occurring once. The specimen was whole blood. These receptors all come from an adult who was a healthcare worker with PCR-confirmed SARS-CoV-2 infection or an uninfected control (not recorded which).

This clonotype is categorized as medium-sized. CDR3 loop: CASSPGSSGNTIYF. The DNA for the CDR3 is TGTGCCAGCAGCCCCGGGTCCTCTGGAAACACCATATATTTT. The rearrangement uses TRBV7-8 and TRBJ1-3, with unresolved D. The germline gives CDR1 SGHVS, CDR2 FQNEAQ. The CDR3 extends over 14 amino acids. Trimming removed 5 bases at V and 0 bases at J, with 8 bases between. The entire variable domain, with the rest obtained from reference TRBV7-8 and TRBJ1-3, is as follows: GAGVSQSPRYKVAKRGQDVALRCDPISGHVSLFWYQQALGQGPEFLTYFQNEAQLDKSGLPSDRFFAERPEGSVSTLKIQRTQQEDSAVYLCASSPGSSGNTIYFGEGSWLTVV.

This clonotype has only a few counts. This chain connects TRBV7-3 to TRBJ2-6; 9 bases fit TRBD2. Germline V lookup: CDR1 SGHTA, CDR2 FQGTGA. After removal of 5 bases from V and 4 bases from J, the junction contained 9 bases not matched to a gene. This CDR3 contains 17 residues. CDR3 protein: CASSPSGLAPGANVLTF. The CDR3 DNA reads TGTGCCAGCAGCCCCTCGGGACTAGCCCCCGGGGCCAACGTCCTGACTTTC.

This chain joins TRBV12-3 or TRBV12-4 and TRBJ1-4; D uncertain. This CDR3 comprises 16 residues. Trimming pared 2 bases from V and 7 bases from J, leaving 17 bases between. The CDR3 loop is CASSLTDPLRFEKLFF. CDR3 nucleotides: TGTGCCAGCAGTTTAACGGACCCCTTAAGGTTTGAAAAACTGTTTTTT.

This clonotype has just a few counts. The rearrangement uses TRBV20-1 and TRBJ1-2, with 7 bases identical to TRBD1. J lost 0 bases, V lost 4 bases, and 2 bases had no gene match. This CDR3 region has 13 residues. Germline CDR1 and CDR2: DFQATT and SNEGSKA (reference sequence). CDR3 residues: CSAKGTANYGYTF. The CDR3 coding sequence is TGCAGTGCTAAGGGGACAGCTAACTATGGCTACACCTTC.

This clonotype is a singleton in its sample. The rearrangement uses TRBV13 and TRBJ1-4; possible D gene TRBD1, 5 bases. V lost 1 base and J 5 bases, leaving 5 bases between the germline ends. The CDR3 is 13 amino acids. CDR1 is PRHDT, CDR2 FYEKMQ, per germline (reference sequence). In DNA, the CDR3 is TGTGCCAGCAGCTTAGCAGGGAATGAAAAACTGTTTTTT. Amino acids: CASSLAGNEKLFF.

This clonotype was seen a handful of times. This chain links TRBV6-6 with TRBJ2-3, with TRBD2 matching over 8 bases. The CDR3 loop spans 13 amino acids. V lost 8 bases, J lost 5 bases, and 6 bases stayed unmatched. The germline CDR1 and CDR2 sequences are MNHNY and SVGAGI (reference sequence). The CDR3 sequence: CASFGGGRDTQYF. The CDR3, as DNA: TGTGCCAGCTTTGGCGGGGGGAGAGATACGCAGTATTTT.

This rearrangement joins TRBV5-3 to TRBJ2-1; D unclear. TRBV5-3 is marked as an open reading frame, function uncertain. The CDR3 runs to 14 residues. V was shortened by 4 bases and J by 9 bases, with 17 bases between the two germline ends. The DNA of the CDR3 is TGTGCCAGAAGCCCGCCGACGGATCTGGGTGAGCAGTTCTTC. Protein sequence: CARSPPTDLGEQFF.

This clonotype was seen a few times. The chain combines TRBV7-2 with TRBJ2-3; D remains unclear. Trimming took off 6 bases at V and 8 bases at J, with 15 bases between the two ends. This CDR3 contains 13 residues. Germline-derived CDR1 and CDR2 are SGHTA and FQGNSA. The CDR3 loop is CASSPGVMGTQYF. CDR3 DNA: TGTGCCAGCAGTCCCGGTGTAATGGGTACGCAGTATTTT.